These 17 T cell receptor beta chains originate from one sample sequenced in a study of OX40 agonist ivuxolimab in advanced cancers. The data were produced by immunoSEQ multiplex PCR, yet TCRdb's version contains in-frame clones alone and is incomplete. The sample holds 50,000 to 75,000 clones; 87% are singletons and the top ten take around 0.38%. The sequencing used CD4+ or CD8+ T cells sorted from blood, collected in a trial of the OX40 agonist ivuxolimab. These receptors all come from an adult with an advanced solid tumor such as melanoma, head and neck, liver or kidney cancer.

This clone was found a few times. The chain has TRBV2 and TRBJ1-2; TRBD1 aligns across 7 bases. Germline values: CDR1 SNHLY, CDR2 FYNNEI. The junction had 9 bases not matched to a gene; V was cut back by 4 bases and J by 13 bases. The CDR3 is made up of 12 amino acids. In nucleotides, the CDR3 is TGTGCCAGCAGTGCGGGAGACAGGGCGATCACCTTC. This codes for CASSAGDRAITF.

This clone was seen more than once but under ten times. The chain employs TRBV10-1 and TRBJ2-1; 8 bases line up with TRBD1. Germline trimming cut 8 bases from V and 7 bases from J; bases unmatched to any gene: 7. There are 13 residues in the CDR3. Germline loops: CDR1 WNHNN, CDR2 SYGVQD (reference sequence). This CDR3 reads CASARTGNNEQFF. The CDR3 DNA reads as TGCGCCAGCGCGCGGACAGGGAATAATGAGCAGTTCTTC.

The chain has TRBV5-4 and TRBJ2-2, with D perhaps matching TRBD1 (6 bases). Looked up from germline, CDR1 is SGHNT and CDR2 is YYREEE (reference sequence). The length of the CDR3 is 14 residues. Trimming pared 0 bases from V and 5 bases from J, leaving 8 bases between. The CDR3 nucleotides are TGTGCCAGCAGCTTGGTTCAGGGGACCGGGGAGCTGTTTTTT. Amino acid sequence: CASSLVQGTGELFF.

The chain combines TRBV7-8 with TRBJ2-5, with 9 bases lining up with TRBD2. Looked up from germline, CDR1 is SGHVS and CDR2 is FQNEAQ. There are 16 residues in the CDR3. V lost 0 bases and J lost 2; bases outside the gene matches: 4. CDR3 in DNA: TGTGCCAGCAGCTTAGCGCCCAGCGGGGGGCAAGAGACCCAGTACTTC. Its protein is CASSLAPSGGQETQYF.

CDR3 DNA: TGCGCCAGCAGCTTGGCCCCAGGACAGACCGTAGGATATGGCTACACCTTC. It translates to CASSLAPGQTVGYGYTF. The gene calls are TRBV5-1 and TRBJ1-2, with D maybe TRBD1 (6 bases). Germline V gene lookup returns CDR1 SGHRS and CDR2 YFSETQ. Trimming took off 0 bases at V and 5 bases at J, with 20 bases between the two ends. The CDR3 length is 17 residues.

This clone has a handful of counts. V and J are TRBV29-1 and TRBJ1-1, with D possibly matching TRBD1 (5 bases). Germline assignment: CDR1 SQVTM and CDR2 ANQGSEA. This CDR3 spans 13 amino acids. The CDR3 loop is CGAGGRTNTEAFF. DNA of the CDR3: TGCGGAGCGGGGGGACGGACGAACACTGAAGCTTTCTTT.

The gene calls are TRBV27 and TRBJ2-5; 14 nucleotides align to TRBD2. This CDR3 spans 16 amino acids. CDR1 is MNHEY, CDR2 SMNVEV, per germline (reference sequence). The junction had 6 bases not matched to a gene; V was cut back by 5 bases and J by 4 bases. The CDR3 here is CASSMGTSGSRETQYF. The CDR3 nucleotides read TGTGCCAGCAGTATGGGGACTAGCGGGAGTAGAGAGACCCAGTACTTC.

This rearrangement joins TRBV7-2 to TRBJ2-3; either TRBD1 or TRBD2 may fit D (6 bases each). CDR1 and CDR2 (germline): SGHTA, FQGNSA. Trimming removed 1 base at V and 1 base at J, with 12 bases between. CDR3 length: 16 residues. The CDR3 sequence: CASSLEWGAGTDTQYF. CDR3 nucleotide sequence: TGTGCCAGCAGCTTAGAGTGGGGGGCAGGCACAGATACGCAGTATTTT.

This sequence joins TRBV5-6 and TRBJ1-1; tentatively, D is TRBD1 (6 bases). V lost 4 bases and J lost 0, with 16 bases in between. The CDR3 has 16 amino acids. The germline V gene has CDR1 SGHDT and CDR2 YYEEEE. The CDR3 DNA sequence: TGTGCCAGCAGCGTAAAGACAGGACGTATGAACACTGAAGCTTTCTTT. As protein: CASSVKTGRMNTEAFF.

The chain recombines TRBV6-1 with TRBJ2-1; unclear D gene. CDR3 length: 11 residues. Germline loops: CDR1 MNHNS, CDR2 SASEGT. Deletions cut 5 bases from V and 3 bases from J, with 2 bases between. The CDR3 here is CASSIYNEQFF. DNA for the CDR3: TGTGCCAGCAGTATCTACAATGAGCAGTTCTTC.

The gene calls are TRBV2 and TRBJ2-5; 10 bases map to TRBD1. Germline V gene lookup returns CDR1 SNHLY and CDR2 FYNNEI. The trim removed 7 bases at V and 7 bases at J, leaving 9 bases unmatched. This CDR3 has 14 residues. The CDR3 DNA follows: TGTGCCAGCACCCCAGGGACAGGGGTAGGGACCCAGTACTTC. Translating gives CASTPGTGVGTQYF.

A single count supports this clone. The J gene is TRBJ2-7, the V gene TRBV5-1, with D tentatively TRBD2 (5 bases). Germline CDR1 is SGHRS and CDR2 is YFSETQ. Between the trimmed V and J ends, which lost 5 bases and 0 bases, there was a span of 15 bases. The CDR3 runs to 15 residues. CDR3 sequence reads: CASRQGLSSSYEQYF. Here the CDR3 DNA reads TGCGCCAGCAGACAAGGACTTTCAAGCTCCTACGAGCAGTACTTC.

The V and J genes are TRBV6-5 and TRBJ2-1; D remains unclear. Germline CDR1 is MNHEY and CDR2 is SVGAGI. There are 15 residues in the CDR3. V gave up 0 bases and J gave up 6 bases, with 12 bases separating them. CDR3: CASSYSPGSGNEQFF. The CDR3 bases are TGTGCCAGCAGTTACTCTCCGGGCTCCGGCAATGAGCAGTTCTTC.

This rearrangement joins TRBV19 to TRBJ2-3, with a tentative D call TRBD1 (6 bases). Germline CDR1 and CDR2: LNHDA and SQIVND (reference sequence). CDR3 length: 16 amino acids. Trimming removed 5 bases at V and 5 bases at J, with 20 bases between. CDR3 coding DNA: TGTGCCAGTAGTCCCCGGCAGGGGTATTTTGGAGATACGCAGTATTTT. The encoded protein is CASSPRQGYFGDTQYF.

This rearrangement joins TRBV5-6 to TRBJ1-2, with D unresolved. CDR1 is SGHDT and CDR2 is YYEEEE in the germline V gene. This CDR3 region has 13 residues. Trimming cost V 2 bases and J 6 bases, with 11 bases left between them. In nucleotides, the CDR3 is TGTGCCAGCAGCTTCGGAGGAGGTCATGGCTACACCTTC. As protein: CASSFGGGHGYTF.

This chain links TRBV6-4 with TRBJ1-2; no firm D call. The V gene's germline CDR1 is MRHNA and CDR2 SNTAGT. The CDR3 is 12 residues long. The V and J ends lost 2 bases and 4 bases respectively, with 5 bases between them. The CDR3 reads CASSDDRYGYTF. The CDR3 DNA sequence: TGTGCCAGCAGTGACGACCGCTATGGCTACACCTTC.

This clone was recorded once. The gene calls are TRBV5-1 and TRBJ2-5; 13 bases match TRBD2. The CDR3 totals 18 residues. From germline, CDR1 is SGHRS and CDR2 YFSETQ. V lost 4 bases, J lost 2 bases, and 11 bases stayed unmatched. The DNA for the CDR3 is TGCGCCAGCAGCCGAACCATGAGGACTAGCGGGGGACAAGAGACCCAGTACTTC. Amino acid sequence: CASSRTMRTSGGQETQYF.